This is a list of T cell receptor beta chains from one sample in a study of neurological immune-mediated disorders. Each CDR3 protein is one row after TCRdb ran MiXCR on the 5' RACE reads. Among some 60,000 distinct CDR3 sequences listed, around a tenth were seen once. The source material was PBMCs. The receptors were sampled from a male donor with HTLV-1-associated myelopathy (HAM/TSP). Both conserved end residues are part of each CDR3.

V	J	CDR3
TRBV2	TRBJ1-4	CASSEDRANEKLFF
TRBV29-1	TRBJ1-1	CSVVQGTEAFF
TRBV7-3	TRBJ2-3	CASSLSGAADTQYF
TRBV12-3/TRBV12-4	TRBJ1-6	CASSLNPRDSYNSPLHF
TRBV20-1	TRBJ1-2	CSATTPGQPYGYTF
TRBV20-1	TRBJ1-6	CSARGGAQSPLHF
TRBV6-2/TRBV6-3	TRBJ2-7	CASLDRKGSYEQYF
TRBV11-3	TRBJ2-7	CASKLTGRYEQYF
TRBV7-9	TRBJ2-3	CASSLGAAGTDTQYF
TRBV10-2	TRBJ2-1	CASFLRQTISNEQFF
TRBV7-2	TRBJ1-1	CASSLGSRRAEAFF
TRBV5-6	TRBJ2-3	CASSSSVRVDTQYF
TRBV6-5	TRBJ2-2	CASLPGAGRTGELFF
TRBV5-1	TRBJ1-2	CASSGEGANYGYTF
TRBV19	TRBJ2-1	CASSITGANNEQFF
TRBV9	TRBJ1-2	CASSVGTNYGYTF
TRBV20-1	TRBJ2-7	CSARRDMGEQYF
TRBV7-8	TRBJ2-7	CASSLTGRGAYEQYF
TRBV2	TRBJ2-1	CASSPGRIEQFF
TRBV18	TRBJ1-6	CASSRDRDSYNSPLHF
TRBV11-3	TRBJ2-7	CASSLVSSAEKHF
TRBV27	TRBJ1-3	CASSSRQVLSGNTIYF
TRBV11-1	TRBJ2-5	CASSLARETQYF
TRBV12-3/TRBV12-4	TRBJ2-1	CSSSLTSSYNEQFF
TRBV14	TRBJ2-3	CASSQGTTDTQYF
TRBV29-1	TRBJ1-4	CSVFGTGYEKLFF
TRBV9	TRBJ2-5	CASSVAFQGAETQYF